The clone carrying this T cell receptor (beta chain) was found once. Its cognate antigen is unknown. This entry is derived from a study of cytomegalovirus exposure and HLA in healthy donors. Overall study context: The 130 or so validation repertoires, a later analysis reported, used the same platform as the 666 first-cohort repertoires.

Study results and limitations: Most TCR sequences were seen very rarely across donors, but some public TCRs occurred in many.

Looked up from germline, CDR1 is MNHEY and CDR2 is SVGAGI. CDR3 length: 14 residues. Trimming took off 2 bases at V and 3 bases at J, with 10 bases between the two ends. TCRdb's copy holds only in-frame clones and misses some; the assay was immunoSEQ multiplex PCR. In the table there are over 250,000 clones, approximately 86% of which are singletons. The donors were part of the approximately 120-subject validation cohort, which stood apart from the roughly 700-subject first cohort. V gene TRBV6-5 combines with J gene TRBJ1-1; D possibly corresponds to TRBD1 (6 bases). The TCR was taken from a woman aged 18-35 years in good health and CMV-seronegative. The source material was PBMCs. The CDR3 nucleotides are TGTGCCAGCAGTTACAGGGGGATCGACACTGAAGCTTTCTTT. Translation: CASSYRGIDTEAFF.